This T cell receptor (beta chain) was observed in a study of blood T cell repertoires in COVID-19. The wider study: Acute-phase and convalescent COVID-19 samples originated in the United States, Italy and Spain. Sources were T cells, B-cell-depleted T cells, or PBMCs; the material itself was cDNA or gDNA.

Measured with immunoSEQ multiplex PCR; TCRdb has only the in-frame clones, and not every one. The sample consists of 200,000 to 300,000 clones, more than 70% of them appearing once. With 5 bases clipped from V and 0 bases from J, the junction kept 7 bases outside the gene matches. The CDR3 extends over 16 amino acids. CDR1 is SGHRS and CDR2 is YFSETQ in the germline V gene. Those enrolled, adults aged about 18 to 95 years, came from roughly 23 US areas. Cohorts were determined from participant-reported clinical history. This receptor was taken from a woman between 40 and 55 years old with acute COVID-19. V usage is TRBV5-1 and J usage is TRBJ2-1, with 8 positions matching TRBD2. Source material: PBMCs or T cells enriched from blood (not recorded which). The CDR3 loop is CASSFQGTSSYNEQFF. CDR3 DNA sequence: TGCGCCAGCAGTTTCCAAGGGACTAGCTCCTACAATGAGCAGTTCTTC. Full variable domain (outside the CDR3, taken from reference TRBV5-1 and TRBJ2-1): KAGVTQTPRYLIKTRGQQVTLSCSPISGHRSVSWYQQTPGQGLQFLFEYFSETQRNKGNFPGRFSGRQFSNSRSEMNVSTLELGDSALYLCASSFQGTSSYNEQFFGPGTRLTVL.